Below, one T cell receptor (beta chain) is given with its context. Its recognized antigen is unknown. Base qualities are not at hand, and no much larger clone is one base apart. TCRbeta CDR3 regions were amplified from genomic DNA using the immunoSEQ Assay, a bias-controlled multiplex PCR. In the original analysis: Nucleated cell counts per sample were estimated from amplification of reference gene primers within the assay. To quantify the absolute abundance of each unique TCRbeta CDR3 rearrangement, sequence reads were collapsed and filtered. For each sample, productive Simpson clonality was calculated as the square root of Simpson's diversity index over productive rearrangements. Entries here come from immuneACCESS through TCRdb and include only in-frame sequences with V and J called. Some clones fail to appear in such tables; in the studies checked, an unresolved V gene covers under half of the shortfall, and the cause of the remainder is unknown. D and trimming were read from the DNA, whereas the V and J calls and clone size are those reported in that table. For this sample the table gives 80,000 or so clones, of which around 83% were detected only once. Clones ranked in the top ten supply 11% of the sample.

In Seattle, one collaborating source enrolled patients while the infection was active and tracked those patients longitudinally over the course of disease. The collaborating institutions used their own protocols to collect whole blood in K2EDTA tubes. For TCRbeta analysis, collaborators shipped samples as frozen whole blood, isolated PBMCs, or DNA extracted from either of those sample types. This record comes from a study of blood T cell repertoires in COVID-19 (TCRdb year 2020). Notes on the research overall: Samples covering the acute and convalescent phases of COVID-19 were provided by collaborators in the United States, Italy and Spain. The material from the prospective study consisted of cDNA or gDNA derived from T cells, B-cell-depleted T cells, or PBMCs. The dataset comprised deeply sampled blood TCRbeta repertoires from subjects exposed to, actively infected with, or recovered from COVID-19. The repertoires were released in a freely available public database meant as a resource for research on the immune response to SARS-CoV-2. The samples were drawn from the first 160 participants of the ongoing ImmuneRACE study and from some 1,300 subjects provided by 6 global collaborators. Sample metadata almost always included a de-identified subject ID, COVID-19 status, age in years and sex. Where available, HLA class I and class II types were taken from metadata supplied by the sample provider and were not determined by assay-based typing. The full study reports these points: The quantity of clinical and demographic metadata differed by source and by participant and was supplied without curation.

From the cysteine through the phenylalanine, the CDR3 covers 15 amino acids. Of all the DNA, just the CDR3 is kept, 45 bases in frame from base 1. CDR1 and CDR2 are drawn from the germline V gene: MRHNA, SNTAGT. Unmatched junction bases come to 3, with V trimmed by 3 bases and J by 4 bases. The material sequenced was peripheral blood. The clonotype was recovered from a man aged 60-69 years with COVID-19, enrolled during active disease. The sequence is built from TRBV6-4 and TRBJ2-3, and 11 junctional nucleotides match TRBD2. The CDR3 is CASSEVAGGPDTQYF. The DNA sequence is as follows: TGTGCCAGCAGTGAGGTAGCGGGGGGGCCAGATACGCAGTATTTT.